Listed here is a single TCR beta chain. Libraries were prepared by immunoSEQ multiplex PCR; TCRdb keeps only in-frame clonotypes and omits some of them. The data contain 50,000 or so clones, about 89% of them singletons. This sample was included in a study of OX40 agonist ivuxolimab in advanced cancers. On the study more broadly: Patients in the trial were receiving intravenous ivuxolimab every 2 weeks, at doses of 0.01 to 10 mg/kg. Past anti-PD-1, anti-PD-L1 or anti-CTLA-4 therapy was accepted, and 40% to 45% had received some. Patients achieving partial responses numbered three: one hepatocellular carcinoma case and two cutaneous melanoma cases.

The specimen comprised CD4+ or CD8+ T cells sorted from blood, sampled in a trial of the OX40 agonist ivuxolimab. The TCR originated in an adult with an advanced solid tumor such as melanoma, head and neck, liver or kidney cancer.

CDR3 DNA: TGTGCCAGCAGCAACGACCTTAGCGGGTACTACGAGCAGTACTTC. This sequence encodes CASSNDLSGYYEQYF. The chain links TRBV6-5 to TRBJ2-5; 7 bases map to TRBD2. The J call is uncertain, as TRBJ2-7 better fits the DNA end. CDR3 length equals 15 residues. Germline CDR1 and CDR2: MNHEY and SVGAGI.